The TCR beta chain described here comes from a study of shared clonotypes between healthy human individuals. Using immunoSEQ multiplex PCR, the repertoire was profiled, and TCRdb retains in-frame clones only, with some absent. The table shows roughly 1,000,000 clones, with more than 75% occurring only once. Into CD45RA+ naive and CD45RA-negative memory subsets, the CD4+ cells were split. Study results and caveats: Limited genetic and exposure-history diversity came from having few donors. Sampling involved blood alone; tissue repertoires likely differ.

The CDR3 totals 15 residues. Germline V gene data show CDR1 as GTSNPN and CDR2 as SVGIG (reference sequence). V shed 2 bases and J shed 0 bases, with 11 bases lying between them. In regard to this clone: Its cognate antigen is unknown.

V usage is TRBV30 and J usage is TRBJ2-1; D may be TRBD2 (6 bases). The sample taken for sequencing was memory CD4+ T cells from PBMCs. Documented subset: CD45RA-negative fraction. The TCR originated in a man between 18 and 35 years old in good health. Some clones in this sample may be carry-over from other donors' samples. CDR3 nucleotide sequence: TGTGCCTGGAGTAAGGGACTTCCCTCCTACAATGAGCAGTTCTTC. Amino acid sequence: CAWSKGLPSYNEQFF. The whole variable domain, remainder taken from reference TRBV30 and TRBJ2-1, is SQTIHQWPATLVQPVGSPLSLECTVEGTSNPNLYWYRQAAGRGLQLLFYSVGIGQISSEVPQNLSASRPQDRQFILSSKKLLLSDSGFYLCAWSKGLPSYNEQFFGPGTRLTVL.